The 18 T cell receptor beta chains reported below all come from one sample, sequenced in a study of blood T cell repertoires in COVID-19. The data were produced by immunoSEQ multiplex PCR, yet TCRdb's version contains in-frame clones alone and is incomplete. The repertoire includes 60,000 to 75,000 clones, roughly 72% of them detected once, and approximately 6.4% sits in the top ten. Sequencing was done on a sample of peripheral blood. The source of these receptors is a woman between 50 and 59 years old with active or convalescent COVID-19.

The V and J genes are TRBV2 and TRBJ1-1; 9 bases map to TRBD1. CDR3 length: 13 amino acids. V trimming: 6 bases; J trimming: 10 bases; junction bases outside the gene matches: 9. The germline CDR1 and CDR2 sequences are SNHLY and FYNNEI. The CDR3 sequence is CASSRTGAWAAFF. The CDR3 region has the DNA TGTGCCAGCAGCCGGACAGGGGCCTGGGCAGCTTTCTTT. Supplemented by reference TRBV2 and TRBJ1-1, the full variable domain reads EPEVTQTPSHQVTQMGQEVILRCVPISNHLYFYWYRQILGQKVEFLVSFYNNEISEKSEIFDDQFSVERPDGSNFTLKIRSTKLEDSAMYFCASSRTGAWAAFFGQGTRLTVV.

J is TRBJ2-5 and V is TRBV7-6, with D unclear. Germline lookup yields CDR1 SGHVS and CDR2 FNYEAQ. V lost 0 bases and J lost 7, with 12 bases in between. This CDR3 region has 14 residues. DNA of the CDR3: TGTGCCAGCAGCTTAGCGGGCAGGCTGAGGACCCAGTACTTC. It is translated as CASSLAGRLRTQYF. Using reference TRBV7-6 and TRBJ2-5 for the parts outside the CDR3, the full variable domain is GAGVSQSPRYKVTKRGQDVALRCDPISGHVSLYWYRQALGQGPEFLTYFNYEAQQDKSGLPNDRFSAERPEGSISTLTIQRTEQRDSAMYRCASSLAGRLRTQYFGPGTRLLVL.

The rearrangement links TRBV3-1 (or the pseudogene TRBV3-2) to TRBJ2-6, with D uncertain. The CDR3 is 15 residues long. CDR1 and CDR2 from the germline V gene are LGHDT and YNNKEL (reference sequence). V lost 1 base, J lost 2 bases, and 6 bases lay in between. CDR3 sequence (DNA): TGTGCCAGCAGCCAAGCGAGAACTGGGGCCAACGTCCTGACTTTC. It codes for CASSQARTGANVLTF.

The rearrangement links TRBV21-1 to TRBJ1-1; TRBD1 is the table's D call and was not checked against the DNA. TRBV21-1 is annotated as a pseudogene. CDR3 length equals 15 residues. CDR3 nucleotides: TGTGCCAGCAGCGTTCAGGGGGCCTCGAACACTGAAGCTTTCTTT. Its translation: CASSVQGASNTEAFF.

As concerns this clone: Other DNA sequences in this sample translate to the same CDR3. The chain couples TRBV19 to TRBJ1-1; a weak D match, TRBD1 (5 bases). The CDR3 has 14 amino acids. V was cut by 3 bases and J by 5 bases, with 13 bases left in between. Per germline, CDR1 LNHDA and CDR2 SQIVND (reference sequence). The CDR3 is CASSMGRAVTEAFF. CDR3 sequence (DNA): TGTGCCAGTAGTATGGGCAGGGCGGTAACTGAAGCTTTCTTT. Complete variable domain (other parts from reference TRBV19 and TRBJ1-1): DGGITQSPKYLFRKEGQNVTLSCEQNLNHDAMYWYRQDPGQGLRLIYYSQIVNDFQKGDIAEGYSVSREKKESFPLTVTSAQKNPTAFYLCASSMGRAVTEAFFGQGTRLTVV.

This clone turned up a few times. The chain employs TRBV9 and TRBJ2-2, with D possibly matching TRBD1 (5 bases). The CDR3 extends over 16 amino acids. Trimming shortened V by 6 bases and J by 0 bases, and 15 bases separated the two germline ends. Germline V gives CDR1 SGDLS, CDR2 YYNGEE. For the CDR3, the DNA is TGTGCCAGCACCACCAGGAGACAGTCGAACACCGGGGAGCTGTTTTTT. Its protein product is CASTTRRQSNTGELFF.

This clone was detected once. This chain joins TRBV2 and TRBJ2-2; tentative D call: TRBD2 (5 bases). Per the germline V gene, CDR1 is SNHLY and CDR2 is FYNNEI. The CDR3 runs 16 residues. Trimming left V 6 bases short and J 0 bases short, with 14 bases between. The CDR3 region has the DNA TGTGCCAGCAGCCCTCTGGTCGGGGCGAACACCGGGGAGCTGTTTTTT. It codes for CASSPLVGANTGELFF.

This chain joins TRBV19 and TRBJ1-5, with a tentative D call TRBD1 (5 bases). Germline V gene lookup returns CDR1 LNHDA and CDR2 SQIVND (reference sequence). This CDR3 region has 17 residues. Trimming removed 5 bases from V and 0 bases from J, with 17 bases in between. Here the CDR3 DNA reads TGTGCCAGTAGTCCCGGTCGCGGGGCCTATAGCAATCAGCCCCAGCATTTT. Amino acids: CASSPGRGAYSNQPQHF.

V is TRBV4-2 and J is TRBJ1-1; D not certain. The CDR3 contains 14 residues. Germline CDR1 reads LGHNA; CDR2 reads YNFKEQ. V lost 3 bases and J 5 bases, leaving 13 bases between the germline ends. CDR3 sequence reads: CASSQAQVRTEAFF. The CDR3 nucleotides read TGTGCCAGCAGCCAGGCGCAGGTTAGGACTGAAGCTTTCTTT.

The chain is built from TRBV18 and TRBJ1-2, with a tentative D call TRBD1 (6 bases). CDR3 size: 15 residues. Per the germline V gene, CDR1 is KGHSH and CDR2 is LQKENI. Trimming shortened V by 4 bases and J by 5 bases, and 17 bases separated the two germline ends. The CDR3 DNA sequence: TGTGCCAGCTCACTCCGGGACACGCCGCTATATGGCTACACCTTC. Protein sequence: CASSLRDTPLYGYTF.

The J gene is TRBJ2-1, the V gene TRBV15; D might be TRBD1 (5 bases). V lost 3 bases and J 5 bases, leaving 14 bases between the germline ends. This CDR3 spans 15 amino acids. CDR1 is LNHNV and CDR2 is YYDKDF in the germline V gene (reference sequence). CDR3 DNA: TGTGCCACCAGCAGCGCAGGGTTATCTCACAATGAGCAGTTCTTC. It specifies CATSSAGLSHNEQFF. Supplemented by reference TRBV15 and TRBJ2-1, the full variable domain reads DAMVIQNPRYQVTQFGKPVTLSCSQTLNHNVMYWYQQKSSQAPKLLFHYYDKDFNNEADTPDNFQSRRPNTSFCFLDIRSPGLGDTAMYLCATSSAGLSHNEQFFGPGTRLTVL.

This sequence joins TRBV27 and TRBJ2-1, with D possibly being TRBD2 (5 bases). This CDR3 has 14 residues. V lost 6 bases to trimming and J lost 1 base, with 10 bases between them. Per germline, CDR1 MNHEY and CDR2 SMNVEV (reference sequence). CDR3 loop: CASSLAPSYNEQFF. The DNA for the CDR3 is TGTGCCAGCAGCTTAGCGCCGTCCTACAATGAGCAGTTCTTC.

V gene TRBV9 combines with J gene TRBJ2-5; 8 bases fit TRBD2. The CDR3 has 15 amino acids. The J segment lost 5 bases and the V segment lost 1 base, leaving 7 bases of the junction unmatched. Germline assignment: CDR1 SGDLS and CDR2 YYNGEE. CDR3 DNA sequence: TGTGCCAGCAGCGTATATACGGGAGGGCGGGAGACCCAGTACTTC. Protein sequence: CASSVYTGGRETQYF.

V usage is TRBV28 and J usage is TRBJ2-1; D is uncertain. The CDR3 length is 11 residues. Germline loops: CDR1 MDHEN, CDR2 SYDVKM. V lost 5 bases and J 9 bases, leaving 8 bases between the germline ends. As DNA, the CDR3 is TGTGCCAGCAGTAACATTCTTGAGCAGTTCTTC. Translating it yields CASSNILEQFF. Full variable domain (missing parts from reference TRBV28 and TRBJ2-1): DVKVTQSSRYLVKRTGEKVFLECVQDMDHENMFWYRQDPGLGLRLIYFSYDVKMKEKGDIPEGYSVSREKKERFSLILESASTNQTSMYLCASSNILEQFFGPGTRLTVL.

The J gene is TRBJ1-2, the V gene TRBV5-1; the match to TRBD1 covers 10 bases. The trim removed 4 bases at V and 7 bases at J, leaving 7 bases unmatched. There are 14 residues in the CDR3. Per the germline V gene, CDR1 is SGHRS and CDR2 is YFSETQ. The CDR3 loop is CASSADRGPVGYTF. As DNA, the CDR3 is TGCGCCAGCAGCGCCGACAGGGGGCCGGTTGGCTACACCTTC.

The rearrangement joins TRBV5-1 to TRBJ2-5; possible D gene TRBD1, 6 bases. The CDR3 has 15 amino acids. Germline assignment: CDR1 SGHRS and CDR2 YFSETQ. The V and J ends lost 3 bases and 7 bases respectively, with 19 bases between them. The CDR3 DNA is TGCGCCAGCAGCTGGGGGTTGACAGGCAGTGGGACCCAGTACTTC. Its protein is CASSWGLTGSGTQYF.

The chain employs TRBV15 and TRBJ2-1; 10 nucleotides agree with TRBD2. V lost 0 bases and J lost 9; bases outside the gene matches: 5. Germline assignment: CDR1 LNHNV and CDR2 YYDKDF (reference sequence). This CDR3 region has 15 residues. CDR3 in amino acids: CATSRDRLAGAEQFF. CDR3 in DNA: TGTGCCACCAGCAGAGATCGCCTAGCGGGAGCTGAGCAGTTCTTC.

CDR3: CASSTGLAGAIYEQYF. CDR3 bases: TGTGCCAGCAGTACGGGACTAGCGGGAGCTATCTACGAGCAGTACTTC. The chain has TRBV6-2 or TRBV6-3 and TRBJ2-7, with TRBD2 matching 14 bases. The germline gives CDR1 MNHEY, CDR2 SVGEGT. This CDR3 has 16 amino acids. The V and J ends lost 5 bases and 3 bases, in that order; junction bases with no gene match: 6.